This T cell receptor (beta chain) was identified during a study of technical replicates of blood from several donors. Per germline, CDR1 SNHLY and CDR2 FYNNEI. Trimming left V 11 bases short and J 0 bases short, with 12 bases between. The CDR3 is 13 amino acids. Assay used: immunoSEQ multiplex PCR; TCRdb lists only in-frame clones, some missing. The sample lists approximately 100,000 clones; around 95% were seen once. This chain uses TRBV2 with TRBJ2-3; D is unresolved. What was sequenced was T cells isolated from PBMCs. This TCR came from a human donor in good health. The CDR3 protein is CAAIAPSTDTQYF. The CDR3 DNA follows: TGTGCCGCAATAGCACCGAGCACAGATACGCAGTATTTT.